The present TCR beta chain was sequenced within a study of cytomegalovirus exposure and HLA in healthy donors. About the research overall: Tens of millions of unique TCR sequences came from HLA-typed donors in an early release.

PCR amplification relied on 60 Vbeta primers (plus 13 Jbeta primers). Clones were read by immunoSEQ multiplex PCR, and TCRdb kept only the in-frame ones, dropping some. The sample includes about 160,000 clones, around 84% seen only once; the top ten take 3.1%. This CDR3 is built from 13 residues. V gave up 11 bases and J gave up 0 bases, with 13 bases separating them. Germline V gene sequence: CDR1 ENHRY, CDR2 SYGVKD. Source material: PBMCs. This receptor was identified in a woman aged 40 to 50 in good health and CMV-seronegative. V gene TRBV10-3 combines with J gene TRBJ1-2; D is perhaps TRBD1 (5 bases). Here the CDR3 DNA reads TGTGCCGTCTCGACAGACCCTAACTATGGCTACACCTTC. Its translation: CAVSTDPNYGYTF.